Sequencing of this T cell receptor beta chain was carried out in a study of CD8 T cells in ankylosing spondylitis. Each TCR beta library was made by quantitative 5'-RACE that incorporated molecular barcodes. MiXCR, run by TCRdb on the 5' RACE reads, gives a single entry per CDR3 protein. The sample lists almost 250,000 distinct CDR3 sequences, about 30% occurring once. Study results and limitations: Clones tied to disease were said to be significantly enriched in matched ankylosing spondylitis synovial fluid. A TCR beta motif made of about 8 highly homologous variants seemed typical of ankylosing spondylitis blood.

This CDR3 comprises 14 residues. V lost 8 bases and J lost 2; bases outside the gene matches: 6. Germline values: CDR1 MNHEY, CDR2 SMNVEV (reference sequence). As for this clonotype: Antigen: not known.

J is TRBJ2-7 and V is TRBV27, with 10 bases that match TRBD1. Sequences were obtained from blood, either unsorted or a sorted T cell fraction (not recorded which). The origin of this receptor is a male donor with ankylosing spondylitis or in good health (not recorded which). The DNA for the CDR3 is TGTGCCAGCCGAGGACAGGGGGTCACCTACGAGCAGTACTTC. This codes for CASRGQGVTYEQYF.